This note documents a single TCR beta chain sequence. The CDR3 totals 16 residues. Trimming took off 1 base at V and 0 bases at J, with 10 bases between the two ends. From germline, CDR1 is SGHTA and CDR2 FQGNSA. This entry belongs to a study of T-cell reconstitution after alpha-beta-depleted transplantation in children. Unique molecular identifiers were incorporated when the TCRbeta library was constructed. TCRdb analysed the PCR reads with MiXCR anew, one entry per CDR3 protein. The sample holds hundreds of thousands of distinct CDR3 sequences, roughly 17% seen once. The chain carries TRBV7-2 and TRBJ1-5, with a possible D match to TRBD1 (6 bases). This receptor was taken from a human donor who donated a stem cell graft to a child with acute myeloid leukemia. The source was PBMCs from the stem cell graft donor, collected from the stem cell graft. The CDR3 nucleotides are TGTGCCAGCAGCTTAGTCCCGGGGGCTAGCAATCAGCCCCAGCATTTT. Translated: CASSLVPGASNQPQHF.